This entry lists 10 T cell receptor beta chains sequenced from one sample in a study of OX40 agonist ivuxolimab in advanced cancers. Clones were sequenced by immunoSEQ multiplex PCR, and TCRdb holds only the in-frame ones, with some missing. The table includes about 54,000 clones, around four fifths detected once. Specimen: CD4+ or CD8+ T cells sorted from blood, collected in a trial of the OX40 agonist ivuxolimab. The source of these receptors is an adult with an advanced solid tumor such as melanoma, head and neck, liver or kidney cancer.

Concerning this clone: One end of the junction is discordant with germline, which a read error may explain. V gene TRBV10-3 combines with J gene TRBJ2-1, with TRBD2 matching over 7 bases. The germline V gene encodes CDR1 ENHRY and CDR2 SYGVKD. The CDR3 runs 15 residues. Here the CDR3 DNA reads TGTGCCAGCAGTCCCTCTAGCGGACTAAACAATGAGCAGTTCTTC. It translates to CASSPSSGLNNEQFF.

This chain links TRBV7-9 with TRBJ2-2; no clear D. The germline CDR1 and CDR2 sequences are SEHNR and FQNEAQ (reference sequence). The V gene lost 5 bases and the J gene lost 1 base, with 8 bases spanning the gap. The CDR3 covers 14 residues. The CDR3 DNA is TGTGCCAGCAGCAGGACGGTGAACACCGGGGAGCTGTTTTTT. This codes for CASSRTVNTGELFF.

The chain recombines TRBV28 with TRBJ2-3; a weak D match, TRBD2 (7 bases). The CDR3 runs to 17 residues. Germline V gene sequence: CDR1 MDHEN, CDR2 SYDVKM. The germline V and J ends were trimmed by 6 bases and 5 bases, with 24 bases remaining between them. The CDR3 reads CASRDRGRGFILDTQYF. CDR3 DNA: TGTGCCAGCAGGGACCGGGGGAGGGGGTTTATTTTAGATACGCAGTATTTT.

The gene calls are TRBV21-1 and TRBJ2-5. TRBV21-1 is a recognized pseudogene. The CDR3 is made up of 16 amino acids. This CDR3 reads CASSKEEGGRSSPQYF. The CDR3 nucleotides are TGTGCCAGCAGCAAAGAAGAGGGGGGACGATCCTCACCCCAGTACTTC.

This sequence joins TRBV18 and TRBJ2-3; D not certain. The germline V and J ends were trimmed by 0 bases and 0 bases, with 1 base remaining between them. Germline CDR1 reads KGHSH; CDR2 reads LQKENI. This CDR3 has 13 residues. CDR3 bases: TGTGCCAGCTCACCACCTAGCACAGATACGCAGTATTTT. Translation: CASSPPSTDTQYF.

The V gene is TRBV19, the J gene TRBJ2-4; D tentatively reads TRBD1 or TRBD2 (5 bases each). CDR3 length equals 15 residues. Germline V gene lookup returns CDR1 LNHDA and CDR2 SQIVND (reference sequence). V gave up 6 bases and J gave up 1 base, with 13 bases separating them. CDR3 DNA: TGTGCCAGTAGAACCGGGGCTGGGGCCAAAAACATTCAGTACTTC. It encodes CASRTGAGAKNIQYF.

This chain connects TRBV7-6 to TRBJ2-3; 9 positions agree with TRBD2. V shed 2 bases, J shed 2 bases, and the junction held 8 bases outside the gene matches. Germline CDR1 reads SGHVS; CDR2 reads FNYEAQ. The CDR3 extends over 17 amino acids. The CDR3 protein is CASSLLPAGGLTDTQYF. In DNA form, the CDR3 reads TGTGCCAGCAGCTTATTGCCGGCGGGAGGGCTCACAGATACGCAGTATTTT.

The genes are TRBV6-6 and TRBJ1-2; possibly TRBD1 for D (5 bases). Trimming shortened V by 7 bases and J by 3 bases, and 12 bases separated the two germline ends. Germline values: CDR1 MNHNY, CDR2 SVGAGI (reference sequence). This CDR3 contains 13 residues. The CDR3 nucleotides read TGTGCCAGCACTCCGCAGGGCGACTATGGCTACACCTTC. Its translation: CASTPQGDYGYTF.

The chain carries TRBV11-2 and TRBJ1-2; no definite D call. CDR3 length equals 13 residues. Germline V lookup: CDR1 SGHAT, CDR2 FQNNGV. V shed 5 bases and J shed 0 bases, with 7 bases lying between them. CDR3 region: CASSAIANYGYTF. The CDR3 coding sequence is TGTGCCAGCAGCGCGATAGCTAACTATGGCTACACCTTC.

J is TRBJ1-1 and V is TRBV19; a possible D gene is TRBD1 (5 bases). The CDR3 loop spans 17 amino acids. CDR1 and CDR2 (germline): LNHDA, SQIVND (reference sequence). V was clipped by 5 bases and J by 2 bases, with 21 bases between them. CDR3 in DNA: TGTGCCAGTAGTCACCGAACCTGGACGGGGGGAAACACTGAAGCTTTCTTT. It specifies CASSHRTWTGGNTEAFF.